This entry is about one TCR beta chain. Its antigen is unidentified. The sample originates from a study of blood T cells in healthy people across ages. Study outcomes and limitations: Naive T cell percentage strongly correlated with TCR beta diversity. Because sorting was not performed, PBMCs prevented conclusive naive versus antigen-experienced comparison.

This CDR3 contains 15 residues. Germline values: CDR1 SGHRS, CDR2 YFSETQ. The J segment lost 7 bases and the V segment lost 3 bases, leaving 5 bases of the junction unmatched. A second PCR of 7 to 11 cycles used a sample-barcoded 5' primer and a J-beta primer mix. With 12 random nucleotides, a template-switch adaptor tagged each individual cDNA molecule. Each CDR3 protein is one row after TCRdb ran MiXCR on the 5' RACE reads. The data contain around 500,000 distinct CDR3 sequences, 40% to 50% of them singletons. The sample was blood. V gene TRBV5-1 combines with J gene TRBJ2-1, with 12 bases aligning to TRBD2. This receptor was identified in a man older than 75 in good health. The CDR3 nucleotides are TGCGCCAGCAGCTATGTGACTAGCGGGGGTAATGAGCAGTTCTTC. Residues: CASSYVTSGGNEQFF.